The entry below gives a single TCR beta chain sequence along with its context. The source of the sample is a study of T cell changes during pregnancy in multiple sclerosis. Clones were sequenced by immunoSEQ multiplex PCR, and TCRdb holds only the in-frame ones, with some missing. Here the sample spans over 80,000 clones, approximately 90% being singletons. V was pared by 7 bases and J by 4 bases, with 20 bases between. The CDR3 spans 15 residues. CDR1 and CDR2 (germline): SGHTA, FQGNSA. The sample was peripheral blood, taken in the second trimester of pregnancy. The chain joins TRBV7-2 to TRBJ2-7; weak D call: TRBD2 (7 bases). The receptor was isolated from a female donor in good health, enrolled as a control in a pregnancy study. The DNA of the CDR3 is TGTGCCAGCACCATAAGGGGGGGGGAGGTATACGAGCAGTACTTC. Protein product: CASTIRGGEVYEQYF.